This T cell receptor (beta chain) is drawn from a study of T-cell memory formation after mild COVID-19. This clonotype came up many times. In TCRdb, the 5' RACE reads were re-called with MiXCR into one record per CDR3 protein. The sample lists about 320,000 distinct CDR3 sequences, around 15% occurring once. Germline assignment: CDR1 SGHRS and CDR2 YFSETQ. V lost 4 bases, J lost 3 bases, and 12 bases lay in between. The CDR3 length is 14 residues. The TCR originated in a man between 18 and 35 years old who had mild COVID-19 (a few samples of this study predate the infection). Cell type and time point are not known. Sequenced input: PBMCs or a T cell subset sorted from them (not recorded which). V gene TRBV5-1 combines with J gene TRBJ2-3, with D possibly matching TRBD2 (5 bases). The CDR3 reads CASSPLRGTDTQYF. The CDR3 bases are TGCGCCAGCAGCCCACTAAGAGGGACAGATACGCAGTATTTT.